Presented here are 20 T cell receptor beta chains from one specimen sequenced in a study of shared clonotypes between healthy human individuals. CD8 cells regarded as naive lacked CD45RO, were positively chosen for CCR7, and omitted terminally differentiated effector memory CD45RA+ cells. Sequencing was performed with immunoSEQ multiplex PCR; in TCRdb, only in-frame clones are kept and a portion is missing. The sample lists about 2.1 million clones; 85% to 95% were seen once. Sequencing was carried out using naive CD8+ T cells from PBMCs. The receptors shown here come from a man between 18 and 35 years old in good health. Some clones in this sample may be carry-over from other donors' samples.

The chain joins TRBV15 to TRBJ1-4; no firm D call. The germline V gene has CDR1 LNHNV and CDR2 YYDKDF (reference sequence). The CDR3 length is 15 residues. Trimming removed 4 bases from V and 7 bases from J, with 16 bases in between. The CDR3 sequence is CATSKGQTAGEKLFF. CDR3 coding DNA: TGTGCCACCAGCAAGGGCCAGACCGCGGGTGAAAAACTGTTTTTT.

For this clone: This specimen includes other DNA sequences encoding the same CDR3. The V call is TRBV6-5, the J call TRBJ2-2; D might be TRBD1 (5 bases). The germline V gene encodes CDR1 MNHEY and CDR2 SVGAGI. Trimming shortened V by 5 bases and J by 3 bases, and 10 bases separated the two germline ends. This CDR3 spans 14 amino acids. The CDR3 nucleotides are TGTGCCAGCAGTCGAACAGGTTACACCGGGGAGCTGTTTTTT. It encodes CASSRTGYTGELFF.

CDR3 DNA sequence: TGTGCCAGCAGTTCCTTCTCGGACAGTTCCTACAATGAGCAGTTCTTC. This sequence encodes CASSSFSDSSYNEQFF. The chain recombines TRBV28 with TRBJ2-1, with D possibly being TRBD1 (6 bases). The CDR3 has 16 amino acids. Germline V CDR1 and CDR2: MDHEN, SYDVKM. V lost 4 bases to trimming and J lost 1 base, with 14 bases between them.

This chain uses TRBV2 with TRBJ1-2; tentatively, D is TRBD1 (5 bases). The V gene's germline CDR1 is SNHLY and CDR2 FYNNEI. The CDR3 sequence is 14 residues long. With 6 bases removed from V and 2 bases from J, the gap between germline ends came to 13 bases. CDR3: CASSEDGTNYGYTF. In DNA form, the CDR3 reads TGTGCCAGCAGCGAGGACGGGACCAACTATGGCTACACCTTC.

The CDR3 region has the DNA TGTGCCAGCAGCTCCCTACCGGCTAGCGGTCCCTCCTACGAGCAGTACTTC. This encodes CASSSLPASGPSYEQYF. V and J are TRBV5-6 and TRBJ2-7; 7 nucleotides align to TRBD2. CDR1 and CDR2 (germline): SGHDT, YYEEEE. The J segment lost 0 bases and the V segment lost 3 bases, leaving 12 bases of the junction unmatched. The CDR3 has 17 residues.

The chain couples TRBV6-6 to TRBJ1-1, with TRBD1 matching over 12 bases. CDR3 length equals 16 residues. J was trimmed by 4 bases and V by 5 bases; bases with no gene match: 8. Looked up from germline, CDR1 is MNHNY and CDR2 is SVGAGI (reference sequence). The CDR3 region has the DNA TGTGCCAGCAGTCCGGGACAGGGGGCCCTGAGCACTGAAGCTTTCTTT. It is translated as CASSPGQGALSTEAFF.

The V gene is TRBV6-5, the J gene TRBJ1-1; no firm D call. The V gene lost 0 bases and the J gene lost 14 bases, with 16 bases spanning the gap. The CDR3 is made up of 13 amino acids. CDR1 and CDR2 (germline): MNHEY, SVGAGI. This chain's CDR3 is CASSYSLWSSGFF. Written as DNA, the CDR3 is TGTGCCAGCAGTTACTCGCTCTGGTCGTCAGGATTCTTT.

The V gene is TRBV29-1, the J gene TRBJ2-7, with 9 bases aligning to TRBD2. V shed 5 bases and J 5 bases; nucleotides not matched to a gene: 7. The V gene's germline CDR1 is SQVTM and CDR2 ANQGSEA. CDR3 length: 13 amino acids. The CDR3: CSVNSGSADEQYF. The CDR3 DNA reads TGCAGCGTTAATAGCGGGAGTGCCGACGAGCAGTACTTC.

This sequence joins TRBV28 and TRBJ2-7; 11 nucleotides align to TRBD2. The trim removed 5 bases at V and 0 bases at J, leaving 12 bases unmatched. This CDR3 spans 18 amino acids. Germline loops: CDR1 MDHEN, CDR2 SYDVKM. CDR3 sequence: CASSTPTSGTLISYEQYF. CDR3 nucleotide sequence: TGTGCCAGCAGTACGCCGACTAGCGGGACCTTGATCTCCTACGAGCAGTACTTC.

This sequence joins TRBV28 and TRBJ2-7; the D gene could be TRBD1 or TRBD2 (5 bases each). Looked up from germline, CDR1 is MDHEN and CDR2 is SYDVKM. This CDR3 has 12 amino acids. V was trimmed by 7 bases and J by 13 bases, leaving 20 bases between them. CDR3 bases: TGTGCCAGCACCCTTTCCGGGACGGGTGTTTACTTC. Protein: CASTLSGTGVYF.

The V call is TRBV21-1, the J call TRBJ2-5. TRBV21-1 is classified as a pseudogene. There are 15 residues in the CDR3. The CDR3 reads CASSKLGRPPETQYF. In DNA, the CDR3 is TGTGCCAGCAGCAAATTGGGACGCCCGCCCGAGACCCAGTACTTC.

This clone appeared once. The chain is built from TRBV19 and TRBJ1-1; D may be TRBD1 (5 bases). Between the trimmed V and J ends, which lost 5 bases and 0 bases, there was a span of 10 bases. CDR3 length: 14 residues. Germline lookup yields CDR1 LNHDA and CDR2 SQIVND (reference sequence). The DNA for the CDR3 is TGTGCCAGTAGTTACGGGGCCATGAACACTGAAGCTTTCTTT. Its protein is CASSYGAMNTEAFF.

The chain links TRBV9 to TRBJ1-1; no clear D. Per the germline V gene, CDR1 is SGDLS and CDR2 is YYNGEE. The CDR3 totals 15 residues. Trimming pared 4 bases from V and 2 bases from J, leaving 15 bases between. The CDR3 loop is CASSPRSGLNTEAFF. The CDR3 nucleotides read TGTGCCAGCAGCCCTAGGTCAGGATTAAACACTGAAGCTTTCTTT.

CDR3 region: CASSLALEAAYNEQFF. CDR3 in DNA: TGTGCCAGCAGCTTAGCTCTCGAAGCGGCCTACAATGAGCAGTTCTTC. The rearrangement joins TRBV7-9 to TRBJ2-1; D possibly corresponds to TRBD2 (5 bases). Deletions cut 0 bases from V and 2 bases from J, with 11 bases between. CDR1 and CDR2 (germline): SEHNR, FQNEAQ (reference sequence). The CDR3 sequence is 16 residues long. The full variable domain, completed using reference TRBV7-9 and TRBJ2-1, is DTGVSQNPRHKITKRGQNVTFRCDPISEHNRLYWYRQTLGQGPEFLTYFQNEAQLEKSRLLSDRFSAERPKGSFSTLEIQRTEQGDSAMYLCASSLALEAAYNEQFFGPGTRLTVL.

V usage is TRBV27 and J usage is TRBJ2-7; possible D gene TRBD1, 6 bases. V lost 5 bases and J 2 bases, leaving 10 bases between the germline ends. The CDR3 loop spans 13 amino acids. Germline V lookup: CDR1 MNHEY, CDR2 SMNVEV (reference sequence). CDR3: CASSPGHTYEQYF. Here the CDR3 DNA reads TGTGCCAGCAGTCCGGGACATACCTACGAGCAGTACTTC.

The sample holds one count of this clone. V is TRBV11-2 and J is TRBJ2-1; 11 nucleotides line up with TRBD2. The germline CDR1 and CDR2 sequences are SGHAT and FQNNGV. This CDR3 is 16 amino acids long. With 4 bases clipped from V and 4 bases from J, the junction kept 6 bases outside the gene matches. The CDR3 protein is CASSSPGLAAYNEQFF. CDR3 nucleotides: TGTGCCAGCAGCTCACCGGGACTAGCGGCTTACAATGAGCAGTTCTTC.

The J gene is TRBJ2-7, the V gene TRBV28, with 11 nucleotides matching TRBD2. Unmatched junction bases numbered 8, after V lost 6 bases and J lost 4 bases. Per germline, CDR1 MDHEN and CDR2 SYDVKM. The CDR3 has 15 amino acids. The CDR3 sequence is CASRYSSGRTYEQYF. The CDR3 DNA reads as TGTGCCAGCAGATATTCTAGCGGGAGGACGTACGAGCAGTACTTC.

This clone occurred once. The chain has TRBV6-6 and TRBJ1-1; D is ambiguous. The CDR3 length is 13 residues. V lost 7 bases and J lost 0, with 9 bases in between. Germline CDR1 is MNHNY and CDR2 is SVGAGI (reference sequence). The CDR3 is CASIDGLNTEAFF. The CDR3 coding sequence is TGTGCCAGCATCGATGGGTTGAACACTGAAGCTTTCTTT.

CDR3 sequence reads: CASSLTGEHEQYF. The CDR3 nucleotides are TGTGCCAGCAGCCTGACAGGGGAACACGAGCAGTACTTC. J is TRBJ2-7 and V is TRBV13, with 8 bases identical to TRBD1. Germline CDR1 is PRHDT and CDR2 is FYEKMQ (reference sequence). J was trimmed by 5 bases and V by 5 bases; bases with no gene match: 5. The CDR3 runs 13 residues.

This chain uses TRBV7-9 with TRBJ2-6; D could derive from TRBD1 or TRBD2 (6 bases each). The V gene lost 6 bases and the J gene lost 2 bases, with 23 bases spanning the gap. Germline CDR1 reads SEHNR; CDR2 reads FQNEAQ (reference sequence). The CDR3 loop spans 19 amino acids. The CDR3 loop is CASSSSRAGQSAGANVLTF. The DNA of the CDR3 is TGTGCCAGCAGTTCGAGCCGGGCGGGACAATCTGCTGGGGCCAACGTCCTGACTTTC.